This T cell receptor (beta chain) originates from a study of human T cells and chemical hapten exposure. Study in general: For sensitization, 2% DPC was applied to a 2 cm by 2 cm patch of upper inner arm skin. Patients were mainly female, each with alopecia areata, totalis or universalis.

TCRdb redid the calling of the RACE reads with MiXCR, one entry per CDR3 protein. The table lists about 380,000 distinct CDR3 sequences, approximately 5.1% of them singletons. Time point here: pre-sensitization, week 0. Indicated treatment: therapeutic diphenylcyclopropenone sensitization with weekly scalp DPC. The CDR3 contains 14 residues. Trimming shortened V by 5 bases and J by 3 bases, and 14 bases separated the two germline ends. Germline V gene lookup returns CDR1 DFQATT and CDR2 SNEGSKA (reference sequence). Sequences were derived from whole blood, sampled in connection with sensitization to the hapten diphenylcyclopropenone (DPC). The chain has TRBV20-1 and TRBJ2-4; a possible D gene is TRBD2 (6 bases). The sequence was collected from a woman aged 45-65 years with alopecia areata. Some clones in this sample may be carry-over from other donors' samples. As DNA, the CDR3 is TGCAGTGCTTTTCGACACGGGGGCAAAAACATTCAGTACTTC. Protein product: CSAFRHGGKNIQYF.